The rows below give T cell receptor beta chains drawn from one sample of a study of blood T cell repertoires in COVID-19. Data came from immunoSEQ multiplex PCR; TCRdb stores just in-frame clones and leaves some out. The table includes about 180,000 clones, 80% detected once. Sequencing input: PBMCs or T cells enriched from blood (not recorded which). The receptors originated from a man in his sixties who had been exposed to COVID-19. Both conserved end residues are part of each CDR3. The order of the fields is J gene, V gene, clone size, D gene, CDR3 DNA, CDR3 protein. D genes are given only for firm matches. Clone size is stated in some rows and not others, as once, few, many or a class when expanded.

>TRBJ2-1|TRBV27|-|TRBD2
TGTGCCAGCAGCGAGACCTCACTAGCGGGAATCTTCAATGAGCAGTTCTTC
CASSETSLAGIFNEQFF
>TRBJ1-2|TRBV7-3|-|TRBD1
TGTGCCAGCAGCTTGAAACCTGGGGACAGTAACTATGGCTACACCTTC
CASSLKPGDSNYGYTF
>TRBJ2-1|TRBV18|-|-
TGTGCCAGCTCACCCGACAGATACAATGAGCAGTTCTTC
CASSPDRYNEQFF
>TRBJ2-1|TRBV28|-|-
TGTGCCAGCAGTTTACCCGGTCCTTCAAATGAGCAGTTCTTC
CASSLPGPSNEQFF
>TRBJ2-5|TRBV7-9|-|-
TGTGCCAGCAGCTTAGACGGGACACATCAAGAGACCCAGTACTTC
CASSLDGTHQETQYF
>TRBJ2-7|TRBV6-5|-|TRBD2
TGTGCCAGCAGTTTAGCCGGGACTAACTCCTACGAGCAGTACTTC
CASSLAGTNSYEQYF
>TRBJ2-1|TRBV27|-|-
TGTGCCAGCAGTTGGGGGGACCGGGGCAATGAGCAGTTCTTC
CASSWGDRGNEQFF
>TRBJ2-1|TRBV5-1|-|-
TGCGCCAGCAGCTTGGCCTTGGGGCTATATGAGCAGTTCTTC
CASSLALGLYEQFF
>TRBJ2-7|TRBV6-4|-|-
TGTGCGGGGGCGCCGTCTCCTTACGAGCAGTACTTC
CAGAPSPYEQYF
>TRBJ2-3|TRBV23-1|-|TRBD2
TGCGCCAGCAGTCAAGGGACTAGCGGGAGTGTTACAGATACGCAGTATTTT
CASSQGTSGSVTDTQYF
>TRBJ1-6|TRBV30|few|-
TGTGCCTGGAGCTCCCAACTCTTTTCGGACAGTTCGACTTTCAAACTAATCTCACCCCTCCACTTT
CAWSSQLFSDSSTFKLISPLHF
>TRBJ1-2|TRBV4-1|-|-
TGCGCCAGCAGCCAACAAGTGGGGGCAGTTAACTATGGCTACACCTTC
CASSQQVGAVNYGYTF
>TRBJ2-7|TRBV28|-|TRBD1
TGTGCCAGCAGTTCGGGACAGGGGATCCTTTTGGCGGCCGAGCAGTACTTC
CASSSGQGILLAAEQYF
>TRBJ1-3|TRBV27|few|TRBD1
TGTGCCAGCAGTTCTACAGGGGATGGAAACACCATATATTTT
CASSSTGDGNTIYF
>TRBJ1-2|TRBV7-9|-|-
TGTGCCAGCAGTTTTGACAGAGTTTATGGCTACACCTTC
CASSFDRVYGYTF
>TRBJ2-3|TRBV12-5|-|TRBD2
TGTGCTAGTGGTGCGGAACGGACTAGCGGGAGCACAGATACGCAGTATTTT
CASGAERTSGSTDTQYF
>TRBJ2-7|TRBV6-4|-|TRBD2
TGTGCCAGCAGTAGGGTAGCGGGAGGGATCTACGAGCAGTACTTC
CASSRVAGGIYEQYF
>TRBJ1-1|TRBV27|few|-
TGTGCCAGCTCAGTTTATGGCAGGGCGACTGAAGCTTTCTTT
CASSVYGRATEAFF
>TRBJ1-2|TRBV14|-|-
TGTGCCAGCAGCCAAGAAGCCAGGGCGGTCGGCTACACCTTC
CASSQEARAVGYTF